This TCR beta chain was sequenced during a study of OX40 agonist ivuxolimab in advanced cancers. The CDR3 spans 13 residues. CDR1 and CDR2 from the germline V gene are SGDLS and YYNGEE. V lost 1 base to trimming and J lost 3 bases, with 6 bases between them. The table came from immunoSEQ multiplex PCR; TCRdb's copy has only in-frame clones and leaves some out. Of about 110,000 clones listed, less than 95% are singletons. Concerning this clone itself: At the DNA level, this CDR3 is encoded by other sequences in the same sample as well.

The sequence came from an adult with an advanced solid tumor such as melanoma, head and neck, liver or kidney cancer. The chain is built from TRBV9 and TRBJ2-3, with D possibly matching TRBD1 (6 bases). The sequencing used CD4+ or CD8+ T cells sorted from blood, collected in a trial of the OX40 agonist ivuxolimab. The CDR3: CASSVRGTDTQYF. The DNA of the CDR3 is TGTGCCAGCAGCGTAAGGGGGACAGATACGCAGTATTTT.